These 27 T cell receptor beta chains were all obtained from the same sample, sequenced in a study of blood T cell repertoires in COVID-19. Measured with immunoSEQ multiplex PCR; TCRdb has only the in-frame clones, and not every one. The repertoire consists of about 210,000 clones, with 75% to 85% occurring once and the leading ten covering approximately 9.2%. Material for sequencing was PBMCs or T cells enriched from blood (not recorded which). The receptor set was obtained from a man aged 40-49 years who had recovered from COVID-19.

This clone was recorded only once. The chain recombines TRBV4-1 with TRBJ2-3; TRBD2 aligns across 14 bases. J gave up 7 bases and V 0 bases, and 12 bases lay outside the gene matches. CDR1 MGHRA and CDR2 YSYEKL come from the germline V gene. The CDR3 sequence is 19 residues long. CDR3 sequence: CASSQEGGTSGGPTNTQYF. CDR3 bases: TGCGCCAGCAGCCAAGAAGGAGGGACTAGCGGGGGCCCAACGAATACGCAGTATTTT.

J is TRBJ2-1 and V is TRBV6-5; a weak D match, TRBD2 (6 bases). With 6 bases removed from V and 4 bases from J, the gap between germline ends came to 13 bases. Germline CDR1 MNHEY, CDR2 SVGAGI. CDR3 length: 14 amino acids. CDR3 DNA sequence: TGTGCCAGCAGACGGGACTTCAATTACAATGAGCAGTTCTTC. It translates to CASRRDFNYNEQFF.

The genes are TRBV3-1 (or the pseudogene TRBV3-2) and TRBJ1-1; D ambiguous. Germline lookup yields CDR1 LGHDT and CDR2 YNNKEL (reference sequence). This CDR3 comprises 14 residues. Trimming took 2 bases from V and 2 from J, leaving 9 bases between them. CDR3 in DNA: TGTGCCAGCAGCCAATCTAGTGGTAACACTGAAGCTTTCTTT. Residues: CASSQSSGNTEAFF.

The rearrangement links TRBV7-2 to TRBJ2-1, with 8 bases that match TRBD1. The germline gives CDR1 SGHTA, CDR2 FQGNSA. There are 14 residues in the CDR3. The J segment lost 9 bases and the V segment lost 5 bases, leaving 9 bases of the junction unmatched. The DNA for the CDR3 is TGTGCCAGCAGCAACAGGCAGGGGGCGGGTGAGCAGTTCTTC. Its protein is CASSNRQGAGEQFF.

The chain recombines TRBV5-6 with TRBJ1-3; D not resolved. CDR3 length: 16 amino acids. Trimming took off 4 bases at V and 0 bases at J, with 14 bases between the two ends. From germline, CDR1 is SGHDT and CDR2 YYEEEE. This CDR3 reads CASSPPGVSSGNTIYF. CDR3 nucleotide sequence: TGTGCCAGCAGCCCCCCCGGGGTATCCTCTGGAAACACCATATATTTT.

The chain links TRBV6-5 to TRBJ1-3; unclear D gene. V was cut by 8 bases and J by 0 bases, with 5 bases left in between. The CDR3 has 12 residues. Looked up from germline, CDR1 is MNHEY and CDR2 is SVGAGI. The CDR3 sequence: CASRSSGNTIYF. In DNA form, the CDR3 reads TGTGCCAGCCGGAGCTCTGGAAACACCATATATTTT.

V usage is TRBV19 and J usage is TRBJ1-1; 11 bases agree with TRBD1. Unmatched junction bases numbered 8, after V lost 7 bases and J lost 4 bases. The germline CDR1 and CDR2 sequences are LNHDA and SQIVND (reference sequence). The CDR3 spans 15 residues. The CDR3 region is CASNTGTGGSTEAFF. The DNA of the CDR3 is TGTGCCAGTAATACCGGGACAGGGGGAAGCACTGAAGCTTTCTTT.

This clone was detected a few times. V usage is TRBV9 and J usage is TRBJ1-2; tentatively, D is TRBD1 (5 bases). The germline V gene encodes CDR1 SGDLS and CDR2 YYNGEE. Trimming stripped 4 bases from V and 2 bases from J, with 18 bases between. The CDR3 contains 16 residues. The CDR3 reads CASSPSGTLGNYGYTF. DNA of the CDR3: TGTGCCAGCAGCCCTAGCGGGACCTTAGGGAACTATGGCTACACCTTC.

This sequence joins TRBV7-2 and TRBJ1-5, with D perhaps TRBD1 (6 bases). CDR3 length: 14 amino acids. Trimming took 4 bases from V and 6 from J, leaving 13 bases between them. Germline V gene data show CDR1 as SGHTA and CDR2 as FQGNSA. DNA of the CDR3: TGTGCCAGCAGCTGGAGGGGGGGTGCTCAGCCCCAGCATTTT. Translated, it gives CASSWRGGAQPQHF.

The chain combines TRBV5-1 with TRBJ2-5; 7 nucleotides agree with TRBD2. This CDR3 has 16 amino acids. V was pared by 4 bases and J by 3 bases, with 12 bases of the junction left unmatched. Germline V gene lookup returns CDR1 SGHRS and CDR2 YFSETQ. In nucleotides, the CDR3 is TGCGCCAGCAGCACCTCCGTGTCTAGCGGTAAAGAGACCCAGTACTTC. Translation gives CASSTSVSSGKETQYF.

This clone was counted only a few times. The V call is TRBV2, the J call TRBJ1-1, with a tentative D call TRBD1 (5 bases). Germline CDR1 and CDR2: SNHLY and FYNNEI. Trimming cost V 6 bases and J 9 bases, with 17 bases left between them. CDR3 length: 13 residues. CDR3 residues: CASSEKPKGKAFF. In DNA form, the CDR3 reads TGTGCCAGCAGCGAGAAACCGAAGGGGAAAGCTTTCTTT.

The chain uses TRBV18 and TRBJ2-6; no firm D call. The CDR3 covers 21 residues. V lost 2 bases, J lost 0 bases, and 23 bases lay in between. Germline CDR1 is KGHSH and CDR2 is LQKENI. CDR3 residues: CASSPRKHRQSVVSGANVLTF. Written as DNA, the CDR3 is TGTGCCAGCTCACCAAGAAAACACCGCCAGTCCGTCGTCTCTGGGGCCAACGTCCTGACTTTC. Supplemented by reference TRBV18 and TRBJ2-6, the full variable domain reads NAGVMQNPRHLVRRRGQEARLRCSPMKGHSHVYWYRQLPEEGLKFMVYLQKENIIDESGMPKERFSAEFPKEGPSILRIQQVVRGDSAAYFCASSPRKHRQSVVSGANVLTFGAGSRLTVL.

As DNA, the CDR3 is TGTGCCAGCAGCTTGGTGGCGGGGTACTATGGCTACACCTTC. It yields the protein CASSLVAGYYGYTF. J is TRBJ1-2 and V is TRBV5-6, with unresolved D. Germline V gene sequence: CDR1 SGHDT, CDR2 YYEEEE. The CDR3 spans 14 residues. V dropped 0 bases and J dropped 3 bases, with 9 bases sitting between them.

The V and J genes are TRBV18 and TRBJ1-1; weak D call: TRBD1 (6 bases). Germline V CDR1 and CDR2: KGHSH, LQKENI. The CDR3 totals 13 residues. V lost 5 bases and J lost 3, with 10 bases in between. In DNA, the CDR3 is TGTGCCAGCTCAATTAAGGGGGACACTGAAGCTTTCTTT. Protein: CASSIKGDTEAFF.

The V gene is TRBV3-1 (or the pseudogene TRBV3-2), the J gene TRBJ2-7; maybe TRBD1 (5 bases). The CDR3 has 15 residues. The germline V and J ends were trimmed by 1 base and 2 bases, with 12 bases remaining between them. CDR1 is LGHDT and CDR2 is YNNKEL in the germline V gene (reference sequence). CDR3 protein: CASSQVQGNTYEQYF. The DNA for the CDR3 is TGTGCCAGCAGCCAAGTCCAGGGAAATACCTACGAGCAGTACTTC.

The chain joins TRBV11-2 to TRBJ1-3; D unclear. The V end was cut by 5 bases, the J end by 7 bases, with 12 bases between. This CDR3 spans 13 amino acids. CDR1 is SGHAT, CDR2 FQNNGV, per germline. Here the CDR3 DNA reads TGTGCCAGCAGCCTCCCGGGTTACAACACCATATATTTT. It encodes CASSLPGYNTIYF. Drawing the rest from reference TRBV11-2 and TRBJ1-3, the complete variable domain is EAGVAQSPRYKIIEKRQSVAFWCNPISGHATLYWYQQILGQGPKLLIQFQNNGVVDDSQLPKDRFSAERLKGVDSTLKIQPAKLEDSAVYLCASSLPGYNTIYFGEGSWLTVV.

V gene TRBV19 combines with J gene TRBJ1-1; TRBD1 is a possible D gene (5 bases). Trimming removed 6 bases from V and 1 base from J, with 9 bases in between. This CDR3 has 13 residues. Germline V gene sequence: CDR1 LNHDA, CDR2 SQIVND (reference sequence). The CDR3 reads CASRGEGNTEAFF. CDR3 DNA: TGTGCCAGTAGGGGGGAGGGGAACACTGAAGCTTTCTTT.

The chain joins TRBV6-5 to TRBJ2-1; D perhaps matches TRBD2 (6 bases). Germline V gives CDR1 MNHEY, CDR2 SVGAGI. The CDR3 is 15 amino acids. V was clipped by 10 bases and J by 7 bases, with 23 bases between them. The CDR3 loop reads CATRRLVTGGNEQFF. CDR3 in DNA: TGTGCCACCCGAAGGTTGGTGACCGGGGGTAATGAGCAGTTCTTC.

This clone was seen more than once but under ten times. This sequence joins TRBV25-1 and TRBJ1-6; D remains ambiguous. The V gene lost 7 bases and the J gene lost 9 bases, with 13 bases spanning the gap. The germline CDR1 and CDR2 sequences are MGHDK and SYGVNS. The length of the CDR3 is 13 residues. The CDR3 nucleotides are TGTGCCAGCAAAGGAGTAGAAAGTTCACCCCTCCACTTT. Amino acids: CASKGVESSPLHF. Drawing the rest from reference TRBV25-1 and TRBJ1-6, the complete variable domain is EADIYQTPRYLVIGTGKKITLECSQTMGHDKMYWYQQDPGMELHLIHYSYGVNSTEKGDLSSESTVSRIRTEHFPLTLESARPSHTSQYLCASKGVESSPLHFGNGTRLTVT.

The CDR3 protein is CASSPTGNYGYTF. In DNA form, the CDR3 reads TGTGCCAGCAGTCCGACAGGGAACTATGGCTACACCTTC. This chain connects TRBV12-3 or TRBV12-4 to TRBJ1-2; 7 nucleotides line up with TRBD1. Unmatched junction bases numbered 2, after V lost 5 bases and J lost 2 bases. This CDR3 has 13 residues.

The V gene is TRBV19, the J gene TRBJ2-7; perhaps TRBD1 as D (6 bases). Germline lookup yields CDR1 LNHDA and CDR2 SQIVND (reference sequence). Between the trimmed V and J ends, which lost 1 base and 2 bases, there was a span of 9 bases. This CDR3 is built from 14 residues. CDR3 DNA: TGTGCCAGTAGTATAGCACAGGGCACCTACGAGCAGTACTTC. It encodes CASSIAQGTYEQYF.

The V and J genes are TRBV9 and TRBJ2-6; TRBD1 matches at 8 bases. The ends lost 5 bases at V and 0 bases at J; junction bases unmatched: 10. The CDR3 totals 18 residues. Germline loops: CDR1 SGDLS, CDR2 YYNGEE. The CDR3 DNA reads TGTGCCAGCAGTAGGGGGACAGGTGGGTCCTCTGGGGCCAACGTCCTGACTTTC. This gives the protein CASSRGTGGSSGANVLTF.

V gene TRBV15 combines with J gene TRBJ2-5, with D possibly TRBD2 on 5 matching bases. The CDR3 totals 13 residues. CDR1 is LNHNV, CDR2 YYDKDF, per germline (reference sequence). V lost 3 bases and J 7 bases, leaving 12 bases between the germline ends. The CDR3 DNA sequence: TGTGCCACCAGCAGCGACTACCCGGGGACCCAGTACTTC. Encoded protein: CATSSDYPGTQYF.

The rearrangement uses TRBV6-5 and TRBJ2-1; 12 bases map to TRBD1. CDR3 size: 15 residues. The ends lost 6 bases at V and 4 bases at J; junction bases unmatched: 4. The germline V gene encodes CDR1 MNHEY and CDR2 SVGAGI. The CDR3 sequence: CASRGQGAWYNEQFF. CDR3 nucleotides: TGTGCCAGCAGGGGACAGGGGGCGTGGTACAATGAGCAGTTCTTC.

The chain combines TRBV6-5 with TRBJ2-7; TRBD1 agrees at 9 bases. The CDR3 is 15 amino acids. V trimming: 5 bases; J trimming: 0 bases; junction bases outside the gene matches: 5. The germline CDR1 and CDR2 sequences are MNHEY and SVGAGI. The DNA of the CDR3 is TGTGCCAGCAGTAGAGGGACAGGGAGCTCCTACGAGCAGTACTTC. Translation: CASSRGTGSSYEQYF.

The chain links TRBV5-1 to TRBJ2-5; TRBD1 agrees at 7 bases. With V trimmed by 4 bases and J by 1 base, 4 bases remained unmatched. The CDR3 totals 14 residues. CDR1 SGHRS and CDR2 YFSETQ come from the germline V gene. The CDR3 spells CASSPGTAQETQYF. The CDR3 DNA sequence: TGCGCCAGCAGCCCTGGGACAGCCCAAGAGACCCAGTACTTC.

The CDR3 loop is CASSTQGGGAYGYTF. In nucleotides, the CDR3 is TGTGCCAGCAGTACCCAAGGAGGGGGGGCCTATGGCTACACCTTC. V and J are TRBV6-5 and TRBJ1-2, with a weak D call TRBD1 (6 bases). With 5 bases removed from V and 4 bases from J, the gap between germline ends came to 17 bases. This CDR3 is built from 15 residues. Germline-derived CDR1 and CDR2 are MNHEY and SVGAGI.